The 8 T cell receptor beta chains below were found in one sample sequenced in a study of human T cells and chemical hapten exposure. Time point indicated: patch test 2, 6 weeks after DPC sensitization. Described treatment: therapeutic diphenylcyclopropenone sensitization with weekly scalp DPC. TCRdb re-derived calls from the RACE reads in MiXCR, one entry per CDR3 protein. The table lists just over 350,000 distinct CDR3 sequences, about 6.3% of them singletons. Sequencing was performed on whole blood, taken in connection with sensitization to the hapten diphenylcyclopropenone (DPC). The receptors derive from a woman under 30 with alopecia areata. Some clones in this sample may be carry-over from other donors' samples.

Ten or more counts support this clonotype. The chain uses TRBV20-1 and TRBJ2-7; 10 positions agree with TRBD2. This CDR3 region has 15 residues. Germline values: CDR1 DFQATT, CDR2 SNEGSKA (reference sequence). The V gene end was trimmed by 2 bases and the J gene end by 3 bases; junction bases not matched to a gene: 7. The CDR3 is CSARPFTSGNYEQYF. The DNA of the CDR3 is TGCAGTGCTAGACCTTTTACTAGCGGGAACTACGAGCAGTACTTC.

This rearrangement joins TRBV29-1 to TRBJ2-2, with a tentative D call TRBD1 (5 bases). Germline V gives CDR1 SQVTM, CDR2 ANQGSEA. V was cut by 4 bases and J by 8 bases, with 11 bases left in between. The CDR3 length is 12 residues. The CDR3 protein is CSVAFRAGELFF. CDR3 nucleotide sequence: TGCAGCGTTGCATTCAGGGCTGGGGAGCTGTTTTTT.

The sample holds a few counts of this clonotype. The CDR3 sequence is CASSLVAGGIYEQYF. The CDR3 DNA reads as TGTGCCAGCAGCTTGGTGGCAGGGGGCATATACGAGCAGTACTTC. The chain combines TRBV5-5 with TRBJ2-7; the match to TRBD1 covers 8 bases. Germline values: CDR1 SGHKS, CDR2 YYEKEE (reference sequence). This CDR3 is built from 15 residues. Germline trimming cut 0 bases from V and 4 bases from J; bases unmatched to any gene: 6.

The chain uses TRBV12-3 or TRBV12-4 and TRBJ1-5; D may be TRBD1 (6 bases). The CDR3 totals 14 residues. V gave up 7 bases and J gave up 3 bases, with 13 bases separating them. The CDR3 region is CASTGGSDNQPQHF. In DNA form, the CDR3 reads TGTGCCAGCACGGGGGGCTCGGACAATCAGCCCCAGCATTTT.

This clonotype was counted at least ten times. The chain combines TRBV28 with TRBJ1-6; tentatively, D is TRBD1 (5 bases). Trimming removed 7 bases at V and 13 bases at J, with 14 bases between. Germline V gives CDR1 MDHEN, CDR2 SYDVKM. The CDR3 totals 12 residues. Here the CDR3 DNA reads TGTGCCAGCACCACGGGGGGGGACCCCCTCCACTTT. Translation gives CASTTGGDPLHF.

This clonotype was found many times. The chain employs TRBV7-9 and TRBJ1-1; no firm D call. V was trimmed by 5 bases and J by 5 bases, leaving 15 bases between them. Per germline, CDR1 SEHNR and CDR2 FQNEAQ (reference sequence). The CDR3 is 14 residues long. DNA for the CDR3: TGTGCCAGCAGCCCCTTAAGTGGTAGAACTGAAGCTTTCTTT. Protein: CASSPLSGRTEAFF.

The genes are TRBV14 and TRBJ1-1; TRBD1 might be the D (6 bases). Germline assignment: CDR1 SGHDN and CDR2 FVKESK. The CDR3 covers 20 residues. Trimming cost V 3 bases and J 6 bases, with 32 bases left between them. The CDR3 is CASSHTPKQIYRERRPEAFF. DNA for the CDR3: TGTGCCAGCAGCCACACACCGAAACAGATTTACAGGGAGCGTAGACCTGAAGCTTTCTTT.

At least ten counts were recorded for this clonotype. The chain combines TRBV5-4 with TRBJ2-2; D could derive from TRBD1 or TRBD2 (5 bases each). Germline values: CDR1 SGHNT, CDR2 YYREEE (reference sequence). The CDR3 totals 16 residues. V dropped 0 bases and J dropped 6 bases, with 15 bases sitting between them. CDR3 nucleotide sequence: TGTGCCAGCAGCTTGGTCGTGGGACGGGGATCCGGGGAGCTGTTTTTT. It is translated as CASSLVVGRGSGELFF.